This entry lists 14 T cell receptor beta chains sequenced from one sample in a study of vaccination and CD4 T cells after COVID-19. The treatment was: roughly 11-day PBMC culture with coronavirus spike peptide pools or control peptides (ViraFEST assay). The Oncomine TCR Beta short-read assay was applied to DNA of cultured CD4+ T cells. TCRdb used MiXCR to reprocess the PCR reads, holding one entry per CDR3 protein. Of about 21,000 distinct CDR3 sequences detected, around 50% appear once; the ten largest clones hold less than 8%. Their antigens are not known. The sequencing sample was made of CD4+ T cells from blood, cultured in vitro. These receptors were taken from a human donor who had recovered from COVID-19.

This clonotype has only a few counts. The rearrangement joins TRBV6-1 to TRBJ1-6, with D perhaps matching TRBD1 (6 bases). The CDR3 has 13 residues. Germline-derived CDR1 and CDR2 are MNHNS and SASEGT. V dropped 8 bases and J dropped 6 bases, with 11 bases sitting between them. Written as DNA, the CDR3 is TGTGCCAGCGGGGGCAGGACTAATTCACCCCTCCACTTT. Its translation is CASGGRTNSPLHF.

This clonotype showed up just once. This chain joins TRBV23-1 and TRBJ2-7, with D perhaps matching TRBD2 (6 bases). TRBV23-1 has ORF status, its function being uncertain. This CDR3 spans 12 amino acids. The V gene lost 6 bases and the J gene lost 7 bases, with 13 bases spanning the gap. CDR3: CASSDGRQEQYF. As DNA, the CDR3 is TGCGCCAGCAGCGACGGGAGACAAGAGCAGTACTTC.

In this sample, this clonotype turned up a few times. The V and J genes are TRBV6-2 or TRBV6-3 and TRBJ1-2; D remains unclear. V shed 5 bases and J shed 3 bases, with 13 bases lying between them. This CDR3 has 14 residues. From germline, CDR1 is MNHEY and CDR2 SVGEGT. CDR3 sequence: CASSRSSGDYGYTF. CDR3 sequence (DNA): TGTGCCAGCAGTAGATCCTCCGGGGACTATGGCTACACCTTC.

The chain carries TRBV7-9 and TRBJ2-3; a possible D gene is TRBD1 (5 bases). V was pared by 5 bases and J by 1 base, with 10 bases between. Germline V gives CDR1 SEHNR, CDR2 FQNEAQ (reference sequence). CDR3 size: 14 residues. In DNA form, the CDR3 reads TGTGCCAGCAGCCCCAGGGTGGGCACAGATACGCAGTATTTT. Amino acid sequence: CASSPRVGTDTQYF.

The V and J genes are TRBV2 and TRBJ1-2; TRBD1 matches 8 bases. The CDR3 totals 15 residues. Germline values: CDR1 SNHLY, CDR2 FYNNEI. J lost 2 bases, V lost 1 base, and 3 bases had no gene match. The CDR3 coding sequence is TGTGCCAGCAGTGAAGAATACAGGGGGAACTATGGCTACACCTTC. This codes for CASSEEYRGNYGYTF.

This clonotype was seen a handful of times. V gene TRBV7-9 combines with J gene TRBJ1-5, with 12 bases aligning to TRBD1. CDR3 length: 17 residues. V lost 3 bases, J lost 4 bases, and 7 bases stayed unmatched. CDR1 and CDR2 from the germline V gene are SEHNR and FQNEAQ (reference sequence). CDR3 nucleotide sequence: TGTGCCAGCAGCTTTTCCGGGACAGGGGGCTTGAATCAGCCCCAGCATTTT. Amino acids: CASSFSGTGGLNQPQHF.

The chain couples TRBV7-9 to TRBJ1-3; no firm D call. Germline-derived CDR1 and CDR2 are SEHNR and FQNEAQ (reference sequence). V was pared by 6 bases and J by 4 bases, with 19 bases between. The CDR3 is made up of 16 amino acids. The CDR3 DNA sequence: TGTGCCAGCAGTTTACTCACAGAAATTGCGGGAAACACCATATATTTT. Translation gives CASSLLTEIAGNTIYF.

This clonotype was counted only a few times. The CDR3 spells CASTDSRRGSDRGYTF. The DNA of the CDR3 is TGTGCCAGCACCGACTCGCGTCGGGGCTCGGATCGTGGCTACACCTTC. This rearrangement joins TRBV11-3 to TRBJ1-2; possible D gene TRBD1, 5 bases. The CDR3 consists of 16 residues. V lost 7 bases and J 7 bases, leaving 25 bases between the germline ends. Germline lookup yields CDR1 SGHNT and CDR2 YENEEA.

A few counts support this clonotype. The rearrangement joins TRBV2 to TRBJ1-2; tentative D call: TRBD1 (5 bases). Trimming pared 7 bases from V and 5 bases from J, leaving 8 bases between. CDR1 and CDR2 (germline): SNHLY, FYNNEI. CDR3 length: 11 residues. In DNA, the CDR3 is TGTGCCAGCACCCGACAGTATGGCTACACCTTC. It translates to CASTRQYGYTF.

The chain couples TRBV6-5 to TRBJ2-1; D tentatively reads TRBD1 or TRBD2 (5 bases each). Looked up from germline, CDR1 is MNHEY and CDR2 is SVGAGI. With 2 bases removed from V and 9 bases from J, the gap between germline ends came to 14 bases. The CDR3 covers 14 residues. Written as DNA, the CDR3 is TGTGCCAGCAGTTACGGGGGAGCAATCGGTGAGCAGTTCTTC. Translated, it gives CASSYGGAIGEQFF.

The chain joins TRBV6-5 to TRBJ2-7; D remains ambiguous. This CDR3 has 14 residues. V dropped 2 bases and J dropped 2 bases, with 10 bases sitting between them. Germline values: CDR1 MNHEY, CDR2 SVGAGI. This CDR3 is CASSYLARPYEQYF. The DNA of the CDR3 is TGTGCCAGCAGTTACCTCGCCAGACCCTACGAGCAGTACTTC.

The V and J genes are TRBV7-2 and TRBJ1-1, with 7 bases identical to TRBD1. CDR1 is SGHTA and CDR2 is FQGNSA in the germline V gene. The CDR3 sequence is 17 residues long. V shed 5 bases, J shed 11 bases, and the junction held 23 bases outside the gene matches. CDR3 amino acids: CASSTRPTGTAKQGAFF. The CDR3 DNA sequence: TGTGCCAGCAGCACGCGACCAACCGGGACAGCTAAGCAGGGCGCTTTCTTT.

The CDR3 DNA reads as TGTGCCAGCAGAATCCCGGGACAAAACTCACCCCTCCACTTT. The encoded protein is CASRIPGQNSPLHF. The chain employs TRBV28 and TRBJ1-6; weak D call: TRBD1 (6 bases). The length of the CDR3 is 14 residues. From germline, CDR1 is MDHEN and CDR2 SYDVKM. Trimming took 6 bases from V and 10 from J, leaving 16 bases between them.

This clonotype was recorded only once. The J gene is TRBJ2-3, the V gene TRBV20-1; possible D gene TRBD2, 5 bases. This CDR3 comprises 15 residues. Trimming cost V 2 bases and J 10 bases, with 22 bases left between them. The germline V gene has CDR1 DFQATT and CDR2 SNEGSKA (reference sequence). This CDR3 reads CSARRPGPRDFSQYF. Here the CDR3 DNA reads TGCAGTGCTAGACGCCCGGGCCCTCGGGATTTTTCGCAGTATTTT.